A single sample is the source of the 10 T cell receptor beta chains below, sequenced in a study of blood T cell repertoires in COVID-19. Profiled with immunoSEQ multiplex PCR; TCRdb holds only in-frame clones, not every one. The profile shows 110,000 to 150,000 clones, 65% to 80% of them singletons. Sample: peripheral blood. The source is a man older than 75 with acute or convalescent COVID-19.

The rearrangement links TRBV21-1 to TRBJ1-5; TRBD1 is the table's D call, not checked against the DNA. TRBV21-1 is designated a pseudogene. CDR3 length: 17 amino acids. CDR3 bases: TGTGCCAGCAGCAAAGATTGTCAGTCAGGTTTGCGTCAGCCCCAGCATTTT. This encodes CASSKDCQSGLRQPQHF.

This clone has a single count. The rearrangement links TRBV9 to TRBJ2-2; a possible D gene is TRBD2 (5 bases). The CDR3 loop spans 12 amino acids. Between the trimmed V and J ends, which lost 6 bases and 5 bases, there was a span of 8 bases. Germline V gives CDR1 SGDLS, CDR2 YYNGEE. As DNA, the CDR3 is TGTGCCAGCAAGGGAGAGACCGGGGAGCTGTTTTTT. This translates into CASKGETGELFF.

The J gene is TRBJ1-2, the V gene TRBV7-9; D call uncertain. The CDR3 is made up of 12 amino acids. Looked up from germline, CDR1 is SEHNR and CDR2 is FQNEAQ (reference sequence). V was pared by 5 bases and J by 6 bases, with 10 bases between. CDR3 in amino acids: CASSAQTDGYTF. CDR3 coding DNA: TGTGCCAGCAGCGCTCAAACGGATGGCTACACCTTC.

This clone was seen once. This chain links TRBV3-1 (or the pseudogene TRBV3-2) with TRBJ2-5; a possible D gene is TRBD2 (5 bases). V was trimmed by 6 bases and J by 4 bases, leaving 12 bases between them. Germline V gene sequence: CDR1 LGHDT, CDR2 YNNKEL (reference sequence). This CDR3 comprises 13 residues. CDR3 region: CASSFPEGETQYF. The CDR3 DNA follows: TGTGCCAGCAGTTTCCCAGAGGGAGAGACCCAGTACTTC.

This clone was observed once. The chain carries TRBV7-3 and TRBJ2-2; 9 nucleotides line up with TRBD1. Germline-derived CDR1 and CDR2 are SGHTA and FQGTGA. The CDR3 is 17 amino acids. J lost 5 bases, V lost 6 bases, and 13 bases had no gene match. CDR3 sequence (DNA): TGTGCCAGCAGTCGAGTTACAGGGGGCAGTCGGACCGGGGAGCTGTTTTTT. Residues: CASSRVTGGSRTGELFF.

This clone was recorded at least ten times. The chain couples TRBV19 to TRBJ2-2, with D tentatively TRBD1 (5 bases). With 9 bases removed from V and 2 bases from J, the gap between germline ends came to 13 bases. Germline CDR1 and CDR2: LNHDA and SQIVND (reference sequence). The CDR3 length is 14 residues. CDR3 DNA: TGTGCCAGCAGCGTGGGGCTAAACACCGGGGAGCTGTTTTTT. Amino acid sequence: CASSVGLNTGELFF.

The chain combines TRBV5-8 with TRBJ1-2, with 7 bases aligning to TRBD1. Germline V lookup: CDR1 SGHTS, CDR2 YDEGEE. With 3 bases clipped from V and 7 bases from J, the junction kept 3 bases outside the gene matches. This CDR3 has 12 residues. The CDR3 reads CASSYRGSGYTF. The CDR3 bases are TGTGCCAGCAGCTACAGGGGTAGTGGCTACACCTTC.

The chain links TRBV15 to TRBJ1-4; D gene uncertain. Germline assignment: CDR1 LNHNV and CDR2 YYDKDF (reference sequence). Trimming removed 0 bases at V and 0 bases at J, with 8 bases between. The CDR3 loop spans 16 amino acids. CDR3 residues: CATSRDGLATNEKLFF. The CDR3 DNA reads TGTGCCACCAGCAGAGACGGACTTGCAACTAATGAAAAACTGTTTTTT. Supplemented by reference TRBV15 and TRBJ1-4, the full variable domain reads DAMVIQNPRYQVTQFGKPVTLSCSQTLNHNVMYWYQQKSSQAPKLLFHYYDKDFNNEADTPDNFQSRRPNTSFCFLDIRSPGLGDTAMYLCATSRDGLATNEKLFFGSGTQLSVL.

The chain uses TRBV4-3 and TRBJ2-5; the D gene is possibly TRBD1 (6 bases). Trimming left V 4 bases short and J 1 base short, with 13 bases between. The CDR3 spans 15 residues. Germline CDR1 reads LGHNA; CDR2 reads YSLEER. CDR3 in DNA: TGCGCCAGCAGCCGCCTAAGGGGGTCCCAAGAGACCCAGTACTTC. Residues: CASSRLRGSQETQYF.

About this clone: The same CDR3 also results from other DNA sequences found in this sample. This rearrangement joins TRBV6-6 to TRBJ2-7; maybe TRBD2 (6 bases). The CDR3 extends over 14 amino acids. The germline CDR1 and CDR2 sequences are MNHNY and SVGAGI (reference sequence). The germline V and J ends were trimmed by 4 bases and 0 bases, with 10 bases remaining between them. CDR3 in amino acids: CASSWDSSSYEQYF. CDR3 DNA sequence: TGTGCCAGCAGTTGGGACTCAAGCTCCTACGAGCAGTACTTC.